This is a list of T cell receptor beta chains from one sample in a study of blood T cell repertoires in COVID-19. The protocol was immunoSEQ multiplex PCR, while the TCRdb copy is restricted to in-frame clones and leaves out a portion. The repertoire includes around 300,000 clones, approximately 91% of them detected once, and 0.94% sits in the top ten. Specimen: peripheral blood. The receptors derive from a woman aged 40 to 49 who had recovered from COVID-19. Each CDR3 is given without its conserved first and last residue. The size of a clone is reported for some rows only, either as once, few or many, or as a class for expanded clones.

V: TRBV5-1; J: TRBJ2-3; size: -; CDR3: ASSPEDLADTQY
V: TRBV4-1; J: TRBJ1-6; size: -; CDR3: ASSQDRTGGFSSPLH
V: TRBV6-5; J: TRBJ2-2; size: once; CDR3: ACSGLQHTGELF
V: TRBV18; J: TRBJ1-2; size: -; CDR3: ASSEDRDYGYT
V: TRBV9; J: TRBJ2-1; size: -; CDR3: ASSVAGTSVSEQF
V: TRBV7-3; J: TRBJ2-5; size: once; CDR3: ASSLRPGGQETQY
V: TRBV11-1; J: TRBJ1-5; size: few; CDR3: ASSLDRNQPQH
V: TRBV3-1/TRBV3-2; J: TRBJ2-5; size: once; CDR3: ASSQAGQGGETQY
V: TRBV2; J: TRBJ2-7; size: -; CDR3: ASKGPPFYEQY
V: TRBV30; J: TRBJ1-6; size: -; CDR3: AWSVGQRGSPLH
V: TRBV28; J: TRBJ2-7; size: -; CDR3: ASSPRGQMFSYEQY
V: TRBV19; J: TRBJ2-1; size: -; CDR3: ASSTRTGKDIYNEQF
V: TRBV19; J: TRBJ1-5; size: -; CDR3: ASSPDGGSQPQH
V: TRBV13; J: TRBJ2-7; size: -; CDR3: ASSARESYEQY
V: TRBV7-9; J: TRBJ1-1; size: once; CDR3: ASSLVGQGAAEAF
V: TRBV5-1; J: TRBJ2-1; size: -; CDR3: ASSGNVGQHNEQF
V: TRBV7-8; J: TRBJ2-3; size: -; CDR3: ASSLGQGGTDTQY
V: TRBV6-5; J: TRBJ2-3; size: -; CDR3: ASRELNTQY
V: TRBV6-6; J: TRBJ2-1; size: -; CDR3: ASSPRGVSQSRGFYNEQF
V: TRBV7-9; J: TRBJ2-1; size: -; CDR3: ASSRGASGSSYNEQF
V: TRBV10-3; J: TRBJ1-5; size: -; CDR3: AIRGQEGQPQH
V: TRBV5-1; J: TRBJ1-4; size: -; CDR3: ASSPLPATNEKLF
V: TRBV25-1; J: TRBJ2-7; size: once; CDR3: ASRGLAGPKNSYEQY
V: TRBV9; J: TRBJ2-1; size: -; CDR3: ASSVEGASGRAEQF
V: TRBV11-3; J: TRBJ2-2; size: -; CDR3: ASSARKTSLRNTGELF
V: TRBV19; J: TRBJ1-4; size: once; CDR3: ASSPIASGATNEKLF
V: TRBV6-5; J: TRBJ2-3; size: -; CDR3: ASLRDSTDTQY
V: TRBV30; J: TRBJ1-2; size: -; CDR3: AWNLGGGYT